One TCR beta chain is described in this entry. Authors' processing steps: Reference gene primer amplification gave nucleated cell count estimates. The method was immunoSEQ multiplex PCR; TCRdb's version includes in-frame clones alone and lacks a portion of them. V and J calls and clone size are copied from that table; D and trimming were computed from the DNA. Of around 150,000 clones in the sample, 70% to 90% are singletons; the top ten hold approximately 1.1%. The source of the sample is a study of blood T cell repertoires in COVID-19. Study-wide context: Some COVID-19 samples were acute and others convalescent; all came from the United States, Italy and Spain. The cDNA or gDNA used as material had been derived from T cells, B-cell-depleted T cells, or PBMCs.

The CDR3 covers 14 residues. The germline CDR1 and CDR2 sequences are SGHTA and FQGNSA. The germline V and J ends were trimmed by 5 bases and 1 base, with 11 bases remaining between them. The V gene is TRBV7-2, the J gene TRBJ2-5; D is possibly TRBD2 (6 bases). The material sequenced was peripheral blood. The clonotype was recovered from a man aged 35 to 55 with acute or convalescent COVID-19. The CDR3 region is CASSQTRTQETQYF. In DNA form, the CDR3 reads TGTGCCAGCAGCCAGACTAGGACCCAAGAGACCCAGTACTTC.